A selection of T cell receptor beta chains follows, all from one sample in a study of blood T cell repertoires in COVID-19. Only in-frame clones appear in the TCRdb table, and some are missing; sequencing was by immunoSEQ multiplex PCR. The sample includes 160,000 or so clones, roughly 87% of them seen just once. Sequenced input: peripheral blood. Every receptor here comes from a woman between 55 and 75 years old who had recovered from COVID-19. The CDR3 runs from the conserved cysteine through the conserved F or W. Fields, in order: CDR3 length, V gene, J gene, D gene, clone size, CDR3 protein, CDR3 DNA. The D gene is left open where the match is weak. Rows may omit the clone size; those that give it use once, few, many or a size class.

>15|TRBV4-2|TRBJ2-2|NA|NA
CASSQESAARGELFF
TGTGCCAGCAGCCAAGAATCGGCGGCCCGCGGGGAGCTGTTTTTT
>14|TRBV5-1|TRBJ1-2|NA|once
CASSLEGAGYGYTF
TGCGCCAGCAGCTTGGAAGGGGCAGGGTACGGCTACACCTTC
>13|TRBV2|TRBJ2-5|NA|NA
CASSELAGETQYF
TGTGCCAGCAGTGAATTGGCAGGAGAGACCCAGTACTTC
>13|TRBV2|TRBJ1-1|NA|NA
CASSGGVNTEAFF
TGTGCCAGCAGTGGAGGCGTGAACACTGAAGCTTTCTTT
>12|TRBV6-5|TRBJ2-7|TRBD1|NA
CRTGKGSYEQYF
TGTCGGACAGGGAAGGGCTCCTACGAGCAGTACTTC
>15|TRBV5-1|TRBJ2-1|TRBD2|NA
CASSLSGGEAALQFF
TGCGCCAGCAGCCTAAGCGGGGGGGAAGCGGCATTGCAGTTCTTC
>17|TRBV5-8|TRBJ1-2|TRBD1|NA
CASSIMTDRALGYGYTF
TGTGCCAGCAGCATAATGACCGACAGGGCCCTCGGCTATGGCTACACCTTC
>16|TRBV11-3|TRBJ2-1|NA|NA
CASSLERGSQYNEQFF
TGTGCCAGCAGCTTAGAGAGGGGGTCTCAATACAATGAGCAGTTCTTC
>17|TRBV18|TRBJ1-1|TRBD1|NA
CASSQTGTGRRATEAFF
TGTGCCAGCTCACAAACCGGGACAGGGCGCCGGGCCACTGAAGCTTTCTTT
>15|TRBV28|TRBJ1-2|TRBD1|NA
CASQGAGRAHNGYTF
TGTGCCTCCCAGGGGGCAGGCCGTGCCCATAATGGCTACACCTTC
>14|TRBV5-1|TRBJ1-5|NA|once
CASSLESRYQPQHF
TGCGCCAGCAGCTTGGAGTCCAGATATCAGCCCCAGCATTTT
>12|TRBV27|TRBJ2-7|NA|NA
CASSSASGEQYF
TGTGCCAGCAGTTCAGCGAGCGGGGAGCAGTACTTC
>15|TRBV28|TRBJ2-1|TRBD1|NA
CASSPGTAHYNEQFF
TGTGCCAGCAGCCCCGGGACAGCACATTACAATGAGCAGTTCTTC
>13|TRBV12-3/TRBV12-4|TRBJ2-1|NA|NA
CASSPDRDREQFF
TGTGCCAGCAGCCCGGACCGGGATCGGGAGCAGTTCTTC
>18|TRBV11-3|TRBJ2-1|TRBD2|many
CASSLEASGGASYNEQFF
TGTGCCAGCAGCTTAGAAGCTAGCGGGGGGGCTTCCTACAATGAGCAGTTCTTC
>14|TRBV2|TRBJ1-5|NA|NA
CASSEHEGNQPQHF
TGTGCCAGCAGTGAACACGAGGGCAATCAGCCCCAGCATTTT
>13|TRBV3-1/TRBV3-2|TRBJ2-7|NA|NA
CASSQGTSYEQYF
TGTGCCAGCAGCCAAGGGACTTCCTACGAGCAGTACTTC
>17|TRBV12-1|TRBJ2-7|NA|NA
CASSFAGGGQGAHEQYF
TGTGCCAGCAGCTTTGCTGGGGGGGGGCAGGGGGCCCACGAGCAGTACTTC
>14|TRBV6-5|TRBJ1-2|NA|NA
CASRSTGSNYGYTF
TGTGCCAGCAGATCCACGGGGAGTAACTATGGCTACACCTTC
>15|TRBV19|TRBJ1-5|NA|NA
CASSIVSGSRQPQHF
TGTGCCAGTAGTATAGTTTCCGGGTCCCGGCAGCCCCAGCATTTT
>14|TRBV10-3|TRBJ1-5|TRBD1|NA
CAIWTGGRNQPQHF
TGTGCCATATGGACAGGGGGGCGCAATCAGCCCCAGCATTTT
>18|TRBV5-1|TRBJ2-1|TRBD2|NA
CASSLALLAGETYNEQFF
TGCGCCAGCAGCTTGGCCCTTTTAGCGGGGGAGACTTACAATGAGCAGTTCTTC
>14|TRBV29-1|TRBJ2-7|NA|NA
CSVEGQGGTYEQYF
TGCAGCGTTGAAGGTCAGGGGGGAACCTACGAGCAGTACTTC
>13|TRBV6-5|TRBJ2-7|TRBD1|NA
CASNRDRDYEQYF
TGTGCCAGCAACCGGGACAGGGACTACGAGCAGTACTTC
>15|TRBV6-2/TRBV6-3|TRBJ2-1|NA|NA
CASSSVLRGWGEQFF
TGTGCCAGCAGTTCCGTCCTAAGAGGGTGGGGTGAGCAGTTCTTC
>13|TRBV28|TRBJ1-1|NA|NA
CAEAVGSNTEAFF
TGTGCAGAAGCAGTGGGCTCGAACACTGAAGCTTTCTTT
>13|TRBV5-1|TRBJ2-7|NA|NA
CASSPGQIYEQYF
TGCGCCAGCAGCCCGGGACAAATCTACGAGCAGTACTTC
>15|TRBV2|TRBJ1-5|TRBD1|NA
CASSRRTGGNQPQHF
TGTGCCAGCAGTCGCCGGACAGGGGGCAATCAGCCCCAGCATTTT
>15|TRBV10-1|TRBJ1-2|NA|NA
CASSGRDRYVYGYTF
TGCGCCAGCAGTGGGCGGGACCGCTACGTCTATGGCTACACCTTC
>14|TRBV6-5|TRBJ1-2|TRBD1|NA
CASRPPGQGLRYTF
TGTGCCAGCAGACCCCCGGGACAGGGATTGCGCTACACCTTC
>16|TRBV5-1|TRBJ1-3|NA|NA
CASSLAGTNSGNTIYF
TGCGCCAGCAGCTTGGCTGGGACTAACTCTGGAAACACCATATATTTT
>14|TRBV6-5|TRBJ1-4|TRBD1|NA
CATPPGTANEKLFF
TGTGCCACTCCCCCCGGGACAGCTAATGAAAAACTGTTTTTT
>14|TRBV28|TRBJ2-1|NA|few
CASSLLSGYNEQFF
TGTGCCAGCAGTTTATTGAGTGGTTACAATGAGCAGTTCTTC
>14|TRBV29-1|TRBJ2-1|TRBD2|NA
CSVKLAASYNEQFF
TGCAGCGTCAAACTAGCGGCCTCCTACAATGAGCAGTTCTTC
>12|TRBV12-3/TRBV12-4|TRBJ1-2|NA|NA
CASSLEDSSYTF
TGTGCCAGCAGTTTAGAGGACAGTAGCTACACCTTC
>18|TRBV4-3|TRBJ2-2|TRBD2|NA
CASSPLLTSGAYTGELFF
TGCGCCAGCAGCCCCCTCTTGACTAGCGGGGCCTACACCGGGGAGCTGTTTTTT
>14|TRBV28|TRBJ1-1|NA|NA
CASRPGGAGTEAFF
TGTGCCAGCAGGCCCGGGGGGGCGGGGACTGAAGCTTTCTTT
>15|TRBV19|TRBJ1-5|TRBD1|once
CASSTTGVSNQPQHF
TGTGCCAGTAGCACGACAGGGGTTAGCAATCAGCCCCAGCATTTT
>12|TRBV28|TRBJ2-7|TRBD1|NA
CASSLTGYVQYF
TGTGCCAGCAGTTTGACAGGGTACGTGCAGTACTTC
>15|TRBV6-5|TRBJ2-7|TRBD2|NA
CASSYSASGGYEQYF
TGTGCCAGCAGTTATTCGGCTAGCGGGGGCTACGAGCAGTACTTC
>15|TRBV28|TRBJ1-2|NA|NA
CASSRPDSLNYGYTF
TGTGCCAGCAGCCGGCCAGACAGTCTTAACTATGGCTACACCTTC
>14|TRBV19|TRBJ1-1|TRBD1|NA
CASSGNRGGTEAFF
TGTGCCAGTAGTGGTAACAGGGGTGGCACTGAAGCTTTCTTT
>15|TRBV28|TRBJ2-7|NA|NA
CASRDSSGFSYEQYF
TGTGCCAGCAGGGACTCCTCGGGTTTCTCCTACGAGCAGTACTTC
>15|TRBV5-1|TRBJ2-7|TRBD2|NA
CASSQWTSGAYEQYF
TGCGCCAGCAGCCAATGGACTAGCGGGGCCTACGAGCAGTACTTC
>14|TRBV5-1|TRBJ1-2|TRBD1|NA
CASSLDRGNYGYTF
TGCGCCAGCAGCTTGGACAGGGGAAACTATGGCTACACCTTC
>14|TRBV28|TRBJ1-6|NA|NA
CASSSSGENSPLHF
TGTGCCAGCAGTTCGTCCGGGGAGAATTCACCCCTCCACTTT
>15|TRBV19|TRBJ1-1|NA|NA
CASSRLSLMNTEAFF
TGTGCCAGTAGCAGGCTCTCACTCATGAACACTGAAGCTTTCTTT
>15|TRBV4-1|TRBJ1-4|TRBD1|NA
CASSQGTGIGEKLFF
TGCGCCAGCAGCCAAGGGACAGGCATCGGTGAAAAACTGTTTTTT
>14|TRBV3-1/TRBV3-2|TRBJ1-1|NA|NA
CASRARGLSTEAFF
TGTGCCAGCAGGGCCAGGGGTTTGAGCACTGAAGCTTTCTTT
>15|TRBV11-2|TRBJ2-7|NA|NA
CASSLATGRSYEQYF
TGTGCCAGCAGCTTAGCGACAGGACGCTCCTACGAGCAGTACTTC
>14|TRBV5-1|TRBJ1-1|NA|NA
CASSLFDTGREAFF
TGCGCCAGCAGCTTGTTCGACACCGGTCGTGAAGCTTTCTTT
>14|TRBV9|TRBJ2-3|NA|NA
CASSARTPRNTQYF
TGTGCCAGCAGCGCGCGGACTCCCCGGAACACGCAGTATTTT